Listed below are T cell receptor beta chains from one sample, sequenced in a study of radiotherapy plus CTLA-4 blockade in lung cancer. Profiled with immunoSEQ multiplex PCR; TCRdb holds only in-frame clones, not every one. The sample records approximately 39,000 clones, roughly two thirds being singletons. The input for sequencing was peripheral blood, taken from a patient treated with radiotherapy plus ipilimumab. The receptor source for this set is a human donor with non-small cell lung cancer who had stable disease on radiotherapy plus ipilimumab. Each CDR3 is given with its conserved first and last residue. Each record gives: J gene, D gene, clone size, V gene, CDR3 DNA, CDR3 protein. The D gene is left open where the match is weak. Clone size is stated in some rows and not others, as once, few, many or a class when expanded.

j_gene: TRBJ2-1
d_gene: TRBD2
abundance: NA
v_gene: TRBV19
CDR3nt: TGTGCCAGTAGTATCAGCGGGGGGGCCAATGAGCAGTTCTTC
CDR3aa: CASSISGGANEQFF

j_gene: TRBJ2-2
d_gene: TRBD1
abundance: NA
v_gene: TRBV7-2
CDR3nt: TGTGCCAGCAGCCGGACAGGGACCGTCGGGGAGCTGTTTTTT
CDR3aa: CASSRTGTVGELFF

j_gene: TRBJ1-1
d_gene: TRBD1
abundance: NA
v_gene: TRBV30
CDR3nt: TGTGCCTGGAGTGTACTGCGGCAGGGGGCTGAAGCTTTCTTT
CDR3aa: CAWSVLRQGAEAFF

j_gene: TRBJ1-1
d_gene: NA
abundance: NA
v_gene: TRBV7-9
CDR3nt: TGTGCCAGCAGCTCTACCGGGATTGGCGGCACTGAAGCTTTCTTT
CDR3aa: CASSSTGIGGTEAFF

j_gene: TRBJ1-2
d_gene: TRBD1
abundance: NA
v_gene: TRBV6-5
CDR3nt: TGTGCCAGCAGTGAACAGGGGGCATATGGCTACACCTTC
CDR3aa: CASSEQGAYGYTF

j_gene: TRBJ2-1
d_gene: TRBD2
abundance: NA
v_gene: TRBV25-1
CDR3nt: TGTGCCAGCAGTGGCCGAGCGGGACTAGCGGGGCTCAATGAGCAGTTCTTC
CDR3aa: CASSGRAGLAGLNEQFF

j_gene: TRBJ1-6
d_gene: NA
abundance: NA
v_gene: TRBV9
CDR3nt: TGTGCCAGCAGCGTAGCTTGGGAGGTCGAATCACCCCTCCACTTT
CDR3aa: CASSVAWEVESPLHF

j_gene: TRBJ1-2
d_gene: TRBD1
abundance: NA
v_gene: TRBV30
CDR3nt: TGTGCCTGGAGTGTGGGACAGGGTTACTATGGCTACACCTTC
CDR3aa: CAWSVGQGYYGYTF

j_gene: TRBJ1-6
d_gene: NA
abundance: NA
v_gene: TRBV12-2
CDR3nt: TGTGCAAGTCGCCCGGAAATAGTGCCTCGGGAGCCACCCCTCCACTTT
CDR3aa: CASRPEIVPREPPLHF

j_gene: TRBJ2-7
d_gene: NA
abundance: NA
v_gene: TRBV5-1
CDR3nt: TGCGCCAGCAGCAGAGGGGAGGACTACGAGCAGTACTTC
CDR3aa: CASSRGEDYEQYF

j_gene: TRBJ2-5
d_gene: NA
abundance: NA
v_gene: TRBV19
CDR3nt: TGTGCCAGTAGTATGGACAGTTGGGACCAAGAGACCCAGTACTTC
CDR3aa: CASSMDSWDQETQYF

j_gene: TRBJ2-7
d_gene: NA
abundance: NA
v_gene: TRBV7-6
CDR3nt: TGTGCCAGCAGCCGGACAGGGAGGGACGAGCAGTACTTC
CDR3aa: CASSRTGRDEQYF

j_gene: TRBJ2-5
d_gene: NA
abundance: once
v_gene: TRBV12-5
CDR3nt: TGTGCTAGTGGTTTACTCCAAGAGACCCAGTACTTC
CDR3aa: CASGLLQETQYF

j_gene: TRBJ2-1
d_gene: NA
abundance: NA
v_gene: TRBV7-9
CDR3nt: TGTGCCAGCAGCTTCATGAGAGACTACAATGAGCAGTTCTTC
CDR3aa: CASSFMRDYNEQFF

j_gene: TRBJ2-7
d_gene: TRBD2
abundance: NA
v_gene: TRBV5-1
CDR3nt: TGCGCCAGCAGCTTTAGCGGGACATACTACGAGCAGTACTTC
CDR3aa: CASSFSGTYYEQYF

j_gene: TRBJ1-5
d_gene: TRBD1
abundance: NA
v_gene: TRBV19
CDR3nt: TGTGCCAGTAGTCCGGGACAGGGCCGCATAAATCAGCCCCAGCATTTT
CDR3aa: CASSPGQGRINQPQHF

j_gene: TRBJ2-5
d_gene: TRBD2
abundance: once
v_gene: TRBV29-1
CDR3nt: TGCAGCGTTGAAGATTGGGGGGGGGCCCAGTACTTC
CDR3aa: CSVEDWGGAQYF

j_gene: TRBJ2-7
d_gene: TRBD1
abundance: NA
v_gene: TRBV30
CDR3nt: TGTGCCTGGGACAGGGGTGGCTACGAGCAGTACTTC
CDR3aa: CAWDRGGYEQYF

j_gene: TRBJ1-2
d_gene: TRBD1
abundance: NA
v_gene: TRBV5-1
CDR3nt: TGCGCCAGCAGCTCCACTAGGGACAGGGGTGGCGGCTACACCTTC
CDR3aa: CASSSTRDRGGGYTF

j_gene: TRBJ1-5
d_gene: TRBD1
abundance: few
v_gene: TRBV5-1
CDR3nt: TGCGCCAGCAGTTCACAGGGGTTGGATCAGCCCCAGCATTTT
CDR3aa: CASSSQGLDQPQHF

j_gene: TRBJ1-1
d_gene: TRBD1
abundance: few
v_gene: TRBV6-5
CDR3nt: TGTGCCAGCACTGGACAGGGGGTGACTTTCTTT
CDR3aa: CASTGQGVTFF

j_gene: TRBJ1-4
d_gene: TRBD1
abundance: NA
v_gene: TRBV29-1
CDR3nt: TGCAGCGTTGAAGAGGGCCAGGGGGGTGAAAAACTGTTTTTT
CDR3aa: CSVEEGQGGEKLFF

j_gene: TRBJ1-3
d_gene: TRBD1
abundance: NA
v_gene: TRBV30
CDR3nt: TGTGCCTGGACCAGGGACAGGGAAGGAGGAAACACCATATATTTT
CDR3aa: CAWTRDREGGNTIYF

j_gene: TRBJ2-1
d_gene: NA
abundance: NA
v_gene: TRBV5-1
CDR3nt: TGCGCCAGCAGCTTGGGTGGTTCCGGCTCCTACAATGAGCAGTTCTTC
CDR3aa: CASSLGGSGSYNEQFF

j_gene: TRBJ2-6
d_gene: TRBD1
abundance: NA
v_gene: TRBV12-5
CDR3nt: TGTGCTAGTGGTTTGGGACAGGGGCCCCTCTCTGGGGCCAACGTCCTGACTTTC
CDR3aa: CASGLGQGPLSGANVLTF